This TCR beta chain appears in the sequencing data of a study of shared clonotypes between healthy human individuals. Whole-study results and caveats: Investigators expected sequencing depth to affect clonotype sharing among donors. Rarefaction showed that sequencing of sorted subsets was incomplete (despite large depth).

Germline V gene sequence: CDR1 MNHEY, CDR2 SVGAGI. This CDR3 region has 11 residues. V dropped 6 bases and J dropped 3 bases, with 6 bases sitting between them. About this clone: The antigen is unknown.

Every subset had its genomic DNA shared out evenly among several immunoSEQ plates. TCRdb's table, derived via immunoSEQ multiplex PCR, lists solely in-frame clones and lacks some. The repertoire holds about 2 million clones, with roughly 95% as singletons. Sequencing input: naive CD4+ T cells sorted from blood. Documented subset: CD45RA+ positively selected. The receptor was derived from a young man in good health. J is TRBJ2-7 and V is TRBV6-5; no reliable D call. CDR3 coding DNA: TGTGCCAGCAGCCCCGTCTACGAGCAGTACTTC. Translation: CASSPVYEQYF.